This TCR beta chain was profiled in a study of T cells in Graves' hyperthyroidism and ophthalmopathy. Study observations and caveats: Ophthalmopathy and stable hyperthyroidism were told apart by a 13 V-J model.

Regarding this clonotype: Its target is not known.

Every diagnosis used clinical symptoms, serum thyroxine and TRAb, thyroid ultrasound and orbital computed tomography. From RNA transcripts, TCR beta CDR3 regions were amplified. In the first-round RT-PCR of the TCR CDR3, the HTBI primer set was used. TCRdb fed the multiplex PCR reads into MiXCR, producing one record per CDR3 protein. Of roughly 300,000 distinct CDR3 sequences listed, approximately 15% were seen once; the top ten hold around 23%. The origin of this receptor is a woman in her twenties or thirties with Graves' hyperthyroidism. The sample taken for sequencing was blood.

The CDR3 loop is CATSTKTGGSEQYF. CDR3 DNA sequence: TGTGCCACCAGCACAAAGACAGGGGGCTCCGAGCAGTACTTC. J is TRBJ2-7 and V is TRBV15; the match to TRBD1 covers 10 bases. The CDR3 has 14 residues. The trim removed 4 bases at V and 6 bases at J, leaving 6 bases unmatched. Germline V lookup: CDR1 LNHNV, CDR2 YYDKDF (reference sequence).